Listed below are T cell receptor beta chains from one sample, sequenced in a study of T cell responses to AZD1222 COVID-19 vaccine. TCRdb's table, derived via immunoSEQ multiplex PCR, lists solely in-frame clones and lacks some. The sample gives 150,000 or so clones, over 80% of which show up once; over 3% is in the top ten. Sequenced here: peripheral blood, sampled 28 days after the second AZD1222 dose. All receptors derive from an adult who received the AZD1222 COVID-19 vaccine. Both conserved end residues are part of each CDR3. Each record gives: D gene, V gene, J gene, clone size, CDR3 protein. D genes are given only for firm matches. The size of a clone is reported for some rows only, either as once, few or many, or as a class for expanded clones.

d_call: TRBD2
v_call: TRBV15
j_call: TRBJ2-2
clone_size: -
cdr3_aa: CATSTSGRSGELFF

d_call: -
v_call: TRBV2
j_call: TRBJ1-2
clone_size: -
cdr3_aa: CASWGGTTGYTF

d_call: TRBD1
v_call: TRBV30
j_call: TRBJ1-2
clone_size: -
cdr3_aa: CAGRQDRVVYGYTF

d_call: -
v_call: TRBV7-2
j_call: TRBJ1-4
clone_size: -
cdr3_aa: CASSVDSLNEKLFF

d_call: -
v_call: TRBV2
j_call: TRBJ2-2
clone_size: -
cdr3_aa: CASSELVPGELFF

d_call: -
v_call: TRBV21-1
j_call: TRBJ2-1
clone_size: -
cdr3_aa: CASSKLRGTSYNEQFF

d_call: TRBD2
v_call: TRBV19
j_call: TRBJ2-5
clone_size: few
cdr3_aa: CASSIVGLAGGPGETQYF

d_call: -
v_call: TRBV29-1
j_call: TRBJ2-7
clone_size: -
cdr3_aa: CSVEVQDYEQYF

d_call: TRBD2
v_call: TRBV5-4
j_call: TRBJ2-1
clone_size: -
cdr3_aa: CASSLEPGGLYSYNEQFF

d_call: -
v_call: TRBV5-4
j_call: TRBJ2-1
clone_size: -
cdr3_aa: CASSFRGSPNEQFF

d_call: -
v_call: TRBV7-7
j_call: TRBJ2-2
clone_size: -
cdr3_aa: CASSLLFGGGNRGTGELFF

d_call: -
v_call: TRBV7-8
j_call: TRBJ2-7
clone_size: few
cdr3_aa: CASSLEDQSSYEQYF

d_call: -
v_call: TRBV5-6
j_call: TRBJ1-6
clone_size: -
cdr3_aa: CASSLENGPNVFYNSPLHF

d_call: TRBD1
v_call: TRBV5-5
j_call: TRBJ1-5
clone_size: -
cdr3_aa: CASSGGQGLFNQPQHF

d_call: TRBD2
v_call: TRBV5-1
j_call: TRBJ2-1
clone_size: once
cdr3_aa: CASSSGGGGNNEQFF

d_call: TRBD1
v_call: TRBV6-1
j_call: TRBJ1-5
clone_size: -
cdr3_aa: CASSEQTGIQPQHF

d_call: -
v_call: TRBV29-1
j_call: TRBJ1-1
clone_size: -
cdr3_aa: CSVEDIGLNTEAFF

d_call: -
v_call: TRBV10-2
j_call: TRBJ1-3
clone_size: -
cdr3_aa: CASMIRVSGNTIYF

d_call: -
v_call: TRBV6-1
j_call: TRBJ1-4
clone_size: -
cdr3_aa: CASSDGAFNEKLFF

d_call: -
v_call: TRBV18
j_call: TRBJ1-2
clone_size: -
cdr3_aa: CASSPAGPGYGYTF

d_call: -
v_call: TRBV5-8
j_call: TRBJ2-5
clone_size: -
cdr3_aa: CASSLAPGTQETQYF

d_call: -
v_call: TRBV10-3
j_call: TRBJ1-1
clone_size: -
cdr3_aa: CAISESVGSEAFF

d_call: -
v_call: TRBV4-1
j_call: TRBJ1-1
clone_size: -
cdr3_aa: CASSQGQNTEAFF

d_call: -
v_call: TRBV7-9
j_call: TRBJ1-4
clone_size: -
cdr3_aa: CASSLDVAFGANEKLFF

d_call: -
v_call: TRBV5-4
j_call: TRBJ1-6
clone_size: -
cdr3_aa: CASSGTRTYNSPLHF

d_call: -
v_call: TRBV28
j_call: TRBJ2-7
clone_size: -
cdr3_aa: CASSAAYEQYF

d_call: TRBD2
v_call: TRBV4-2
j_call: TRBJ2-3
clone_size: -
cdr3_aa: CASSQEVGTSWDTQYF

d_call: -
v_call: TRBV13
j_call: TRBJ1-1
clone_size: -
cdr3_aa: CASSLTGEAFF

d_call: -
v_call: TRBV9
j_call: TRBJ2-7
clone_size: -
cdr3_aa: CASSVAPNYEQYF

d_call: -
v_call: TRBV6-4
j_call: TRBJ2-3
clone_size: -
cdr3_aa: CASSAGVTHTDTQYF

d_call: -
v_call: TRBV9
j_call: TRBJ2-1
clone_size: -
cdr3_aa: CASSSRIRMASYNEQFF

d_call: -
v_call: TRBV5-8
j_call: TRBJ1-4
clone_size: -
cdr3_aa: CASSLFLATNEKLFF

d_call: -
v_call: TRBV7-2
j_call: TRBJ1-2
clone_size: -
cdr3_aa: CASSLVGYGYTF

d_call: -
v_call: TRBV2
j_call: TRBJ2-2
clone_size: -
cdr3_aa: CASSYGVTGELFF

d_call: -
v_call: TRBV10-3
j_call: TRBJ2-7
clone_size: -
cdr3_aa: CAISESIQVSSYEQYF

d_call: -
v_call: TRBV12-3/TRBV12-4
j_call: TRBJ2-3
clone_size: -
cdr3_aa: CASSLRHDTQYF

d_call: -
v_call: TRBV30
j_call: TRBJ1-3
clone_size: -
cdr3_aa: CAWSVQGNTIYF

d_call: -
v_call: TRBV5-1
j_call: TRBJ2-3
clone_size: once
cdr3_aa: CASSLGRGTDTQYF

d_call: -
v_call: TRBV4-3
j_call: TRBJ1-6
clone_size: -
cdr3_aa: CASSQTPGLNSPLHF

d_call: -
v_call: TRBV4-1
j_call: TRBJ1-1
clone_size: -
cdr3_aa: CASSQEAPGSGMNTEAFF

d_call: TRBD2
v_call: TRBV6-5
j_call: TRBJ2-1
clone_size: -
cdr3_aa: CASSYSWTSGVEQFF

d_call: -
v_call: TRBV19
j_call: TRBJ1-2
clone_size: -
cdr3_aa: CAISPGSYGYTF

d_call: -
v_call: TRBV3-1/TRBV3-2
j_call: TRBJ2-2
clone_size: once
cdr3_aa: CASSLRSTGELFF

d_call: TRBD2
v_call: TRBV18
j_call: TRBJ2-3
clone_size: -
cdr3_aa: CASSHPGGADTQYF

d_call: -
v_call: TRBV29-1
j_call: TRBJ1-1
clone_size: -
cdr3_aa: CSVGGMNTEAFF

d_call: -
v_call: TRBV25-1
j_call: TRBJ1-1
clone_size: -
cdr3_aa: CASSEFGRNTEAFF

d_call: TRBD2
v_call: TRBV7-2
j_call: TRBJ2-3
clone_size: once
cdr3_aa: CASSTAAGPTDTQYF

d_call: TRBD2
v_call: TRBV6-1
j_call: TRBJ2-7
clone_size: -
cdr3_aa: CASSDASGGPREQYF

d_call: -
v_call: TRBV19
j_call: TRBJ2-1
clone_size: -
cdr3_aa: CASSLRLGKGNNEQFF

d_call: -
v_call: TRBV19
j_call: TRBJ1-5
clone_size: -
cdr3_aa: CASSIVAAANQPQHF

d_call: -
v_call: TRBV19
j_call: TRBJ1-1
clone_size: once
cdr3_aa: CASSIGRFTEAFF

d_call: -
v_call: TRBV5-6
j_call: TRBJ1-2
clone_size: -
cdr3_aa: CASSLWGPSRNYGYTF

d_call: -
v_call: TRBV13
j_call: TRBJ1-2
clone_size: -
cdr3_aa: CASSLGFGGGGYGYTF

d_call: TRBD1
v_call: TRBV6-4
j_call: TRBJ1-1
clone_size: -
cdr3_aa: CASSEGTGVLKLSEAFF

d_call: -
v_call: TRBV9
j_call: TRBJ2-3
clone_size: once
cdr3_aa: CASSSVLEFDTQYF

d_call: -
v_call: TRBV12-3/TRBV12-4
j_call: TRBJ1-2
clone_size: -
cdr3_aa: CASSYGPDGGYTF